The 27 T cell receptor beta chains given below trace back to one sample, sequenced in a study of blood T cell repertoires in COVID-19 (TCRdb year 2020). Library preparation employed the immunoSEQ multiplex PCR assay. The clones in this table, taken by TCRdb from immuneACCESS, are in-frame only. Not every clone is retained; where verified, under half of the shortfall comes from an unresolved V gene, and the cause of the rest is unknown. Counted in this sample were 350,000 or so clones; 85% to 90% of them appeared once. About 0.94% of the sample goes to the ten largest clones. The sequenced material came from PBMCs or T cells enriched from blood (not recorded which). Every receptor here comes from a woman under 40 who had been exposed to COVID-19.

This chain joins TRBV3-1 (or the pseudogene TRBV3-2) and TRBJ1-6; maybe TRBD1 (6 bases). Germline V CDR1 and CDR2: LGHDT, YNNKEL (reference sequence). This CDR3 is 16 amino acids long. V lost 1 base and J lost 7, with 14 bases in between. The CDR3 sequence: CASSQVPGQLNSPLHF. The CDR3 nucleotides read TGTGCCAGCAGCCAAGTCCCCGGACAGCTAAATTCACCCCTCCACTTT.

This chain uses TRBV29-1 with TRBJ1-2; TRBD1 matches 12 bases. V was clipped by 7 bases and J by 6 bases; unmatched bases: 3. Germline V gives CDR1 SQVTM, CDR2 ANQGSEA. This CDR3 region has 12 residues. Here the CDR3 reads CSAGTGGHGYTF. CDR3 coding DNA: TGCAGCGCGGGGACAGGGGGCCATGGCTACACCTTC.

This chain uses TRBV11-2 with TRBJ1-1; D might be TRBD1 (6 bases). Trimming took off 1 base at V and 8 bases at J, with 8 bases between the two ends. Germline lookup yields CDR1 SGHAT and CDR2 FQNNGV. The CDR3 totals 12 residues. This CDR3 reads CASSLGGQEAFF. The CDR3 DNA is TGTGCCAGCAGCTTAGGAGGACAGGAAGCTTTCTTT. The complete variable domain, with remaining parts taken from reference TRBV11-2 and TRBJ1-1, reads EAGVAQSPRYKIIEKRQSVAFWCNPISGHATLYWYQQILGQGPKLLIQFQNNGVVDDSQLPKDRFSAERLKGVDSTLKIQPAKLEDSAVYLCASSLGGQEAFFGQGTRLTVV.

V usage is TRBV30 and J usage is TRBJ2-7; D may be TRBD1 (5 bases). Trimming took 4 bases from V and 1 from J, leaving 8 bases between them. The CDR3 spans 12 residues. The V gene's germline CDR1 is GTSNPN and CDR2 SVGIG (reference sequence). For the CDR3, the DNA is TGTGCCTGGACAGGGAAATCCTACGAGCAGTACTTC. This encodes CAWTGKSYEQYF.

J is TRBJ1-1 and V is TRBV2; D unclear. Trimming cost V 7 bases and J 7 bases, with 10 bases left between them. The CDR3 extends over 11 amino acids. Germline lookup yields CDR1 SNHLY and CDR2 FYNNEI. CDR3 region: CASTQELEAFF. Here the CDR3 DNA reads TGTGCCAGCACCCAAGAACTTGAAGCTTTCTTT.

V is TRBV5-1 and J is TRBJ2-5; TRBD2 aligns across 10 bases. The V segment lost 1 base and the J segment 4 bases; nucleotides outside the gene matches: 10. Germline CDR1 reads SGHRS; CDR2 reads YFSETQ. The CDR3 spans 17 residues. The chain's CDR3 is CASSLWASGSEGETQYF. CDR3 DNA: TGCGCCAGCAGCTTGTGGGCTAGCGGGAGTGAGGGAGAGACCCAGTACTTC.

The chain is built from TRBV28 and TRBJ1-5, with 8 bases that match TRBD1. The germline V gene has CDR1 MDHEN and CDR2 SYDVKM. CDR3 length equals 17 residues. V trimming: 5 bases; J trimming: 4 bases; junction bases outside the gene matches: 13. The CDR3 protein is CASSTWTGKGKNQPQHF. DNA of the CDR3: TGTGCCAGCAGTACCTGGACAGGGAAAGGGAAAAATCAGCCCCAGCATTTT.

This chain connects TRBV11-2 to TRBJ2-3, with 9 bases aligning to TRBD2. Germline assignment: CDR1 SGHAT and CDR2 FQNNGV. The CDR3 sequence is 15 residues long. The junction had 9 bases not matched to a gene; V was cut back by 6 bases and J by 5 bases. The CDR3 region has the DNA TGTGCCAGCAGTCCTCCTAGCGGGGAGGGAGATACGCAGTATTTT. Its protein product is CASSPPSGEGDTQYF.

V gene TRBV28 combines with J gene TRBJ2-6, with D uncertain. V was trimmed by 4 bases and J by 0 bases, leaving 16 bases between them. The CDR3 is 18 amino acids. Germline loops: CDR1 MDHEN, CDR2 SYDVKM. The CDR3 coding sequence is TGTGCCAGCAGTTCCTCTGACTGGTGGCTCTCTGGGGCCAACGTCCTGACTTTC. This sequence encodes CASSSSDWWLSGANVLTF.

The chain employs TRBV19 and TRBJ2-1; D is perhaps TRBD1 (8 bases). This CDR3 region has 18 residues. Between the trimmed V and J ends, which lost 10 bases and 10 bases, there was a span of 35 bases. Germline-derived CDR1 and CDR2 are LNHDA and SQIVND (reference sequence). The CDR3 bases are TGTGCCACCCGGGGAACAGGGGGTGGAATGCGGGAGCGTAAGGAGCAGTTCTTC. Amino acid sequence: CATRGTGGGMRERKEQFF.

The table lists this clone with a few counts. The chain couples TRBV19 to TRBJ1-2, with no clear D. Germline assignment: CDR1 LNHDA and CDR2 SQIVND (reference sequence). CDR3 length: 14 amino acids. V was pared by 1 base and J by 1 base, with 7 bases between. This CDR3 reads CASSIVRGNYGYTF. CDR3 DNA sequence: TGTGCCAGTAGTATAGTGCGGGGTAACTATGGCTACACCTTC.

This clone has just a few counts. The chain combines TRBV3-1 (or the pseudogene TRBV3-2) with TRBJ1-5; possibly TRBD1 for D (6 bases). The CDR3 contains 15 residues. Germline values: CDR1 LGHDT, CDR2 YNNKEL (reference sequence). Between the trimmed V and J ends, which lost 1 base and 7 bases, there was a span of 14 bases. This CDR3 is CASSQGPGAAQPQHF. CDR3 DNA: TGTGCCAGCAGCCAAGGCCCAGGGGCGGCACAGCCCCAGCATTTT.

The chain employs TRBV7-3 and TRBJ1-1, with D possibly being TRBD1 (6 bases). Germline CDR1 is SGHTA and CDR2 is FQGTGA. V lost 5 bases and J lost 0, with 13 bases in between. The CDR3 spans 15 residues. In DNA form, the CDR3 reads TGTGCCAGCAGCCCGGGGGGGCGAATGAACACTGAAGCTTTCTTT. Translation: CASSPGGRMNTEAFF.

The genes are TRBV10-3 and TRBJ2-7, with D possibly TRBD1 on 5 matching bases. V was trimmed by 8 bases and J by 2 bases, leaving 13 bases between them. Germline CDR1 ENHRY, CDR2 SYGVKD. This CDR3 is built from 13 residues. The CDR3 is CAIRQGSPYEQYF. For the CDR3, the DNA is TGTGCCATCCGGCAGGGCTCTCCCTACGAGCAGTACTTC.

This rearrangement joins TRBV4-1 to TRBJ2-1, with D perhaps matching TRBD2 (6 bases). V shed 3 bases and J shed 2 bases, with 20 bases lying between them. There are 18 residues in the CDR3. CDR1 and CDR2 from the germline V gene are MGHRA and YSYEKL. The CDR3 sequence is CASSQTTEPGLAYNEQFF. CDR3 DNA sequence: TGCGCCAGCAGCCAGACCACCGAACCGGGACTCGCCTACAATGAGCAGTTCTTC.

J is TRBJ1-1 and V is TRBV6-1; unclear D gene. This CDR3 spans 11 amino acids. CDR1 and CDR2 (germline): MNHNS, SASEGT. Trimming removed 2 bases from V and 7 bases from J, with 5 bases in between. CDR3 DNA: TGTGCCAGCAGTGAACTCGGTGAAGCTTTCTTT. This sequence encodes CASSELGEAFF.

The chain carries TRBV4-1 and TRBJ1-2; no clear D gene. This CDR3 is 13 amino acids long. Trimming removed 2 bases at V and 5 bases at J, with 9 bases between. The germline CDR1 and CDR2 sequences are MGHRA and YSYEKL. This chain's CDR3 is CASSQSIQYGYTF. CDR3 in DNA: TGCGCCAGCAGCCAATCAATTCAGTATGGCTACACCTTC.

This chain uses TRBV11-1 with TRBJ1-2; D possibly corresponds to TRBD1 (5 bases). Per germline, CDR1 SGHAT and CDR2 FQDESV (reference sequence). The V gene lost 1 base and the J gene lost 8 bases, with 14 bases spanning the gap. The CDR3 spans 14 residues. The DNA for the CDR3 is TGTGCCAGCAGCTTAGGGGGCAGGGCCGGCGGCTACACCTTC. Its protein product is CASSLGGRAGGYTF. The full variable domain, its missing parts supplied by reference TRBV11-1 and TRBJ1-2, is EAEVAQSPRYKITEKSQAVAFWCDPISGHATLYWYRQILGQGPELLVQFQDESVVDDSQLPKDRFSAERLKGVDSTLKIQPAELGDSAMYLCASSLGGRAGGYTFGSGTRLTVV.

The chain has TRBV28 and TRBJ2-1; the match to TRBD2 covers 8 bases. The V segment lost 6 bases and the J segment 4 bases; nucleotides outside the gene matches: 8. This CDR3 has 15 amino acids. Germline V gene lookup returns CDR1 MDHEN and CDR2 SYDVKM. The CDR3 sequence is CASRASGSLYNEQFF. As DNA, the CDR3 is TGTGCCAGCAGAGCGAGCGGGAGTTTGTACAATGAGCAGTTCTTC.

This clone was recorded once. The CDR3 DNA is TGTGCCAGCAGCCAAGTAGCGGGTTTGGGAGGAAACACCATATATTTT. Its protein product is CASSQVAGLGGNTIYF. The V and J genes are TRBV14 and TRBJ1-3, with unresolved D. Germline V gives CDR1 SGHDN, CDR2 FVKESK. Trimming removed 1 base from V and 4 bases from J, with 14 bases in between. This CDR3 contains 16 residues. The full variable domain, completed using reference TRBV14 and TRBJ1-3, is EAGVTQFPSHSVIEKGQTVTLRCDPISGHDNLYWYRRVMGKEIKFLLHFVKESKQDESGMPNNRFLAERTGGTYSTLKVQPAELEDSGVYFCASSQVAGLGGNTIYFGEGSWLTVV.

The chain is built from TRBV25-1 and TRBJ1-1, with 7 nucleotides matching TRBD1. The CDR3 totals 14 residues. Germline V gene data show CDR1 as MGHDK and CDR2 as SYGVNS. Trimming took 2 bases from V and 6 from J; bases not matched to a gene: 6. CDR3 loop: CASSEPGGHAEAFF. The CDR3 DNA is TGTGCCAGCAGTGAACCAGGGGGTCACGCTGAAGCTTTCTTT.

The chain combines TRBV30 with TRBJ1-4; the D is unclear. V lost 0 bases, J lost 7 bases, and 27 bases lay in between. CDR3 length: 19 residues. Germline V CDR1 and CDR2: GTSNPN, SVGIG (reference sequence). CDR3 in amino acids: CAWSVRGVLGGKRTEKLFF. The CDR3 DNA follows: TGTGCCTGGAGTGTACGTGGGGTTCTAGGAGGGAAACGGACTGAAAAACTGTTTTTT.

V and J are TRBV5-4 and TRBJ2-2; weak D call: TRBD1 (5 bases). V lost 2 bases, J lost 4 bases, and 12 bases lay in between. The CDR3 covers 15 residues. Germline CDR1 reads SGHNT; CDR2 reads YYREEE (reference sequence). CDR3 sequence (DNA): TGTGCCAGCAGCTTTTTTATCCAGGGCACCGGGGAGCTGTTTTTT. This gives the protein CASSFFIQGTGELFF.

This rearrangement joins TRBV7-8 to TRBJ1-3; 9 bases are a match to TRBD1. The CDR3 spans 15 residues. Losses at the gene ends were 5 bases for V and 4 bases for J; bases not matched to a gene: 6. Germline CDR1 is SGHVS and CDR2 is FQNEAQ. CDR3 loop: CASSAGTGRGNTIYF. Here the CDR3 DNA reads TGTGCCAGCAGCGCCGGGACAGGGAGGGGAAACACCATATATTTT.

The rearrangement joins TRBV29-1 to TRBJ2-1; 10 bases are a match to TRBD2. The length of the CDR3 is 14 residues. Germline trimming cut 8 bases from V and 6 bases from J; bases unmatched to any gene: 10. Germline values: CDR1 SQVTM, CDR2 ANQGSEA. This CDR3 reads CSSRSGLASNEQFF. Written as DNA, the CDR3 is TGCAGCTCACGCTCGGGACTAGCGAGCAATGAGCAGTTCTTC.

The sample holds one count of this clone. The genes are TRBV28 and TRBJ2-2; TRBD1 might be the D (5 bases). CDR1 MDHEN and CDR2 SYDVKM come from the germline V gene. V was trimmed by 8 bases and J by 5 bases, leaving 18 bases between them. CDR3 length: 15 amino acids. CDR3 sequence (DNA): TGTGCCAGCGCTGTGGTTCAGGGATGGACCGGGGAGCTGTTTTTT. Translation: CASAVVQGWTGELFF.

The chain carries TRBV5-1 and TRBJ2-2, with D possibly TRBD1 on 6 matching bases. In germline, CDR1 is SGHRS, CDR2 YFSETQ. The CDR3 spans 16 residues. The V end was cut by 3 bases, the J end by 6 bases, with 18 bases between. The DNA for the CDR3 is TGCGCCAGCAGCTCCGACGGGACAACCTACTCCGGGGAGCTGTTTTTT. It codes for CASSSDGTTYSGELFF.